These 26 T cell receptor beta chains share one sample of origin, sequenced in a study of blood T cell repertoires in COVID-19. Sequencing was performed with immunoSEQ multiplex PCR; in TCRdb, only in-frame clones are kept and a portion is missing. The data show about 74,000 clones, approximately 91% seen once. Source material: peripheral blood. The receptor set was obtained from a man in his fifties or sixties with COVID-19, enrolled during active disease.

The V call is TRBV7-8, the J call TRBJ2-1; no definite D call. The CDR3 totals 13 residues. CDR1 and CDR2 from the germline V gene are SGHVS and FQNEAQ. V lost 3 bases to trimming and J lost 5 bases, with 8 bases between them. CDR3 nucleotides: TGTGCCAGCAGCTTTGACACAGACAATGAGCAGTTCTTC. Translation gives CASSFDTDNEQFF.

The chain links TRBV29-1 to TRBJ1-1; a weak D match, TRBD1 (6 bases). There are 12 residues in the CDR3. CDR1 SQVTM and CDR2 ANQGSEA come from the germline V gene. Trimming pared 3 bases from V and 11 bases from J, leaving 16 bases between. CDR3: CSVEREQGRAFF. The CDR3 region has the DNA TGCAGCGTTGAGAGAGAACAGGGAAGGGCTTTCTTT. The full variable domain, rest sourced from reference TRBV29-1 and TRBJ1-1, is SAVISQKPSRDICQRGTSLTIQCQVDSQVTMMFWYRQQPGQSLTLIATANQGSEATYESGFVIDKFPISRPNLTFSTLTVSNMSPEDSSIYLCSVEREQGRAFFGQGTRLTVV.

CDR3 sequence reads: CASSYSGQGSTEAFF. CDR3 DNA: TGTGCCAGCAGTTACTCGGGACAGGGAAGCACTGAAGCTTTCTTT. The chain uses TRBV6-5 and TRBJ1-1; 9 positions agree with TRBD1. Per the germline V gene, CDR1 is MNHEY and CDR2 is SVGAGI. The CDR3 extends over 15 amino acids. Unmatched junction bases numbered 3, after V lost 0 bases and J lost 4 bases.

This sequence joins TRBV2 and TRBJ2-7; 12 bases agree with TRBD1. The germline gives CDR1 SNHLY, CDR2 FYNNEI. V trimming: 6 bases; J trimming: 5 bases; junction bases outside the gene matches: 5. The CDR3 is made up of 14 amino acids. The CDR3 DNA follows: TGTGCCAGCAGCCGGGACAGGGGGCTAGACGAGCAGTACTTC. Translated: CASSRDRGLDEQYF. Full variable domain (missing parts from reference TRBV2 and TRBJ2-7): EPEVTQTPSHQVTQMGQEVILRCVPISNHLYFYWYRQILGQKVEFLVSFYNNEISEKSEIFDDQFSVERPDGSNFTLKIRSTKLEDSAMYFCASSRDRGLDEQYFGPGTRLTVT.

The chain recombines TRBV3-1 (or the pseudogene TRBV3-2) with TRBJ2-5, with D uncertain. The CDR3 totals 11 residues. CDR1 and CDR2 (germline): LGHDT, YNNKEL (reference sequence). Between the trimmed V and J ends, which lost 4 bases and 5 bases, there was a span of 5 bases. This chain's CDR3 is CASSLRETQYF. CDR3 DNA: TGTGCCAGCAGCCTGAGGGAGACCCAGTACTTC.

J is TRBJ2-3 and V is TRBV3-1 (or the pseudogene TRBV3-2), with no clear D. The V and J ends lost 0 bases and 2 bases respectively, with 12 bases between them. The CDR3 loop spans 16 amino acids. Germline V gene data show CDR1 as LGHDT and CDR2 as YNNKEL (reference sequence). Written as DNA, the CDR3 is TGTGCCAGCAGCCAAGATACGAGCTCTTCCACAGATACGCAGTATTTT. Its protein is CASSQDTSSSTDTQYF.

The rearrangement joins TRBV7-3 to TRBJ1-5, with D possibly TRBD1 on 5 matching bases. CDR3 length: 14 residues. V was clipped by 2 bases and J by 5 bases, with 10 bases between them. CDR1 and CDR2 from the germline V gene are SGHTA and FQGTGA. The CDR3 region is CASSLGQGYQPQHF. The CDR3 DNA follows: TGTGCCAGCAGCTTAGGTCAGGGCTATCAGCCCCAGCATTTT.

The chain is built from TRBV29-1 and TRBJ2-1, with TRBD2 identical over 11 bases. Per germline, CDR1 SQVTM and CDR2 ANQGSEA. Trimming took 4 bases from V and 5 from J; bases not matched to a gene: 7. The CDR3 has 15 amino acids. The CDR3 here is CSVVFSTSGNNEQFF. The CDR3 DNA is TGCAGCGTTGTATTTTCGACTAGCGGGAACAATGAGCAGTTCTTC.

The V gene is TRBV6-5, the J gene TRBJ1-5; 8 bases match TRBD1. The germline CDR1 and CDR2 sequences are MNHEY and SVGAGI. This CDR3 comprises 15 residues. The junction had 7 bases not matched to a gene; V was cut back by 7 bases and J by 2 bases. CDR3 bases: TGTGCCAGCAAAAAACAGGGGGAGGGCAATCAGCCCCAGCATTTT. Translation gives CASKKQGEGNQPQHF.

The chain is built from TRBV12-3 or TRBV12-4 and TRBJ1-1; possible D gene TRBD1, 5 bases. The CDR3 length is 13 residues. V was clipped by 3 bases and J by 4 bases, with 9 bases between them. For the CDR3, the DNA is TGTGCCAGCAGTTTGACAGTCTCCACTGAAGCTTTCTTT. It specifies CASSLTVSTEAFF.

The chain uses TRBV27 and TRBJ1-5; no clear D. V was trimmed by 3 bases and J by 2 bases, leaving 11 bases between them. The CDR3 has 15 amino acids. Germline CDR1 MNHEY, CDR2 SMNVEV (reference sequence). In DNA form, the CDR3 reads TGTGCCAGCAGTTTGACACCTCTGGGCAATCAGCCCCAGCATTTT. Amino acid sequence: CASSLTPLGNQPQHF.

The chain uses TRBV28 and TRBJ2-2, with no clear D. This CDR3 comprises 14 residues. Germline-derived CDR1 and CDR2 are MDHEN and SYDVKM. V lost 6 bases to trimming and J lost 5 bases, with 13 bases between them. CDR3 region: CASSGPSGTGELFF. The CDR3, as DNA: TGTGCCAGCAGCGGTCCTTCCGGGACCGGGGAGCTGTTTTTT.

This rearrangement joins TRBV7-8 to TRBJ2-1; 8 bases line up with TRBD2. The CDR3 loop spans 15 amino acids. Unmatched junction bases numbered 4, after V lost 4 bases and J lost 2 bases. Germline-derived CDR1 and CDR2 are SGHVS and FQNEAQ. Written as DNA, the CDR3 is TGTGCCAGCAGCTCGGGACTAGAGACCTACAATGAGCAGTTCTTC. This translates into CASSSGLETYNEQFF. The full variable domain, completed using reference TRBV7-8 and TRBJ2-1, is GAGVSQSPRYKVAKRGQDVALRCDPISGHVSLFWYQQALGQGPEFLTYFQNEAQLDKSGLPSDRFFAERPEGSVSTLKIQRTQQEDSAVYLCASSSGLETYNEQFFGPGTRLTVL.

The chain has TRBV7-3 and TRBJ2-2; 8 bases map to TRBD2. This CDR3 is 16 amino acids long. V lost 6 bases and J lost 3; bases outside the gene matches: 9. Germline values: CDR1 SGHTA, CDR2 FQGTGA. In DNA form, the CDR3 reads TGTGCCAGCAGTCGAAATAGCGGGACCGACACCGGGGAGCTGTTTTTT. This gives the protein CASSRNSGTDTGELFF.

The chain couples TRBV30 to TRBJ2-2; 9 bases are a match to TRBD1. Germline values: CDR1 GTSNPN, CDR2 SVGIG (reference sequence). There are 16 residues in the CDR3. The V and J ends lost 3 bases and 4 bases, in that order; junction bases with no gene match: 9. The CDR3 spells CAWSPIDRGTTGELFF. CDR3 DNA sequence: TGTGCCTGGAGCCCCATAGACAGGGGGACCACCGGGGAGCTGTTTTTT. The full variable domain, completed using reference TRBV30 and TRBJ2-2, is SQTIHQWPATLVQPVGSPLSLECTVEGTSNPNLYWYRQAAGRGLQLLFYSVGIGQISSEVPQNLSASRPQDRQFILSSKKLLLSDSGFYLCAWSPIDRGTTGELFFGEGSRLTVL.

The chain has TRBV19 and TRBJ1-2; no firm D call. With 1 base removed from V and 5 bases from J, the gap between germline ends came to 8 bases. CDR3 length: 13 residues. Germline CDR1 is LNHDA and CDR2 is SQIVND (reference sequence). The CDR3 nucleotides are TGTGCCAGTAGTATAGCTGGGAGGTATGGCTACACCTTC. Its protein product is CASSIAGRYGYTF.

This clone was counted once. The gene calls are TRBV4-3 and TRBJ2-7; TRBD2 aligns across 8 bases. The germline CDR1 and CDR2 sequences are LGHNA and YSLEER. The V segment lost 0 bases and the J segment 6 bases; nucleotides outside the gene matches: 10. The CDR3 length is 16 residues. The CDR3 spells CASSQDPSGSLSEQYF. The CDR3 DNA reads TGCGCCAGCAGCCAAGATCCGAGCGGGAGTCTGTCCGAGCAGTACTTC.

The V and J genes are TRBV7-2 and TRBJ2-1, with a tentative D call TRBD2 (6 bases). With 6 bases removed from V and 10 bases from J, the gap between germline ends came to 13 bases. Germline-derived CDR1 and CDR2 are SGHTA and FQGNSA. CDR3 length equals 12 residues. CDR3 region: CASSWRAQEQFF. The CDR3 coding sequence is TGTGCCAGCAGTTGGAGGGCCCAAGAGCAGTTCTTC.

The chain couples TRBV12-3 or TRBV12-4 to TRBJ1-2; 7 nucleotides match TRBD1. Trimming took 6 bases from V and 8 from J; bases not matched to a gene: 9. CDR3 length: 13 residues. The CDR3 bases are TGTGCCAGCAGCGCCGACAGGGCCGTCGGCTACACCTTC. This translates into CASSADRAVGYTF.

The chain uses TRBV30 and TRBJ1-6; D possibly corresponds to TRBD1 (5 bases). Trimming left V 1 base short and J 9 bases short, with 13 bases between. CDR3 size: 14 residues. Germline V gene sequence: CDR1 GTSNPN, CDR2 SVGIG (reference sequence). The CDR3 loop reads CAWSAGPGGSPLHF. CDR3 coding DNA: TGTGCCTGGAGTGCTGGTCCGGGGGGTTCACCCCTCCACTTT. The variable domain in full, with the rest retrieved from reference TRBV30 and TRBJ1-6, is SQTIHQWPATLVQPVGSPLSLECTVEGTSNPNLYWYRQAAGRGLQLLFYSVGIGQISSEVPQNLSASRPQDRQFILSSKKLLLSDSGFYLCAWSAGPGGSPLHFGNGTRLTVT.

The chain combines TRBV5-1 with TRBJ2-5; D call uncertain. Germline-derived CDR1 and CDR2 are SGHRS and YFSETQ. Trimming took 0 bases from V and 1 from J, leaving 10 bases between them. This CDR3 is 15 amino acids long. The CDR3 nucleotides read TGCGCCAGCAGCTTGGTTAAAAACTTCCAAGAGACCCAGTACTTC. This encodes CASSLVKNFQETQYF.

V usage is TRBV30 and J usage is TRBJ1-2, with TRBD1 matching over 7 bases. The germline V gene encodes CDR1 GTSNPN and CDR2 SVGIG (reference sequence). The CDR3 is 15 amino acids. V dropped 5 bases and J dropped 2; count of bases not matched to a gene: 11. CDR3 bases: TGTGCCTGGTCTCGCGGGGAGACAGGGAACTATGGCTACACCTTC. It yields the protein CAWSRGETGNYGYTF.

This chain joins TRBV4-3 and TRBJ2-1, with 11 nucleotides matching TRBD2. V lost 0 bases and J lost 2; bases outside the gene matches: 3. The CDR3 sequence is 17 residues long. CDR1 is LGHNA, CDR2 YSLEER, per germline. This chain's CDR3 is CASSQETSGSPYNEQFF. Here the CDR3 DNA reads TGCGCCAGCAGCCAAGAAACTAGCGGGAGTCCCTACAATGAGCAGTTCTTC.

This clone was observed a single time. The gene calls are TRBV19 and TRBJ2-3; TRBD1 agrees at 10 bases. Germline trimming cut 3 bases from V and 7 bases from J; bases unmatched to any gene: 4. CDR3 size: 14 residues. The germline gives CDR1 LNHDA, CDR2 SQIVND (reference sequence). CDR3 sequence: CASSMTGGAHTQYF. DNA for the CDR3: TGTGCCAGTAGTATGACAGGGGGCGCGCATACGCAGTATTTT.

V usage is TRBV14 and J usage is TRBJ2-5; a possible D gene is TRBD1 (5 bases). Looked up from germline, CDR1 is SGHDN and CDR2 is FVKESK. This CDR3 is 15 amino acids long. The V end lost 2 bases, the J end lost 5 bases, and 15 bases lay between the germline ends. CDR3 protein: CASSQQGGIGETQYF. Here the CDR3 DNA reads TGTGCCAGCAGCCAACAGGGCGGAATCGGTGAGACCCAGTACTTC.

This clone occurred a few times. This chain links TRBV4-3 with TRBJ2-1; 7 positions match TRBD2. Germline V CDR1 and CDR2: LGHNA, YSLEER. V lost 1 base to trimming and J lost 4 bases; unmatched junction nucleotides: 1. The CDR3 is made up of 14 amino acids. CDR3 sequence (DNA): TGCGCCAGCAGCCAAGGCGGGAGATACAATGAGCAGTTCTTC. Translated, it gives CASSQGGRYNEQFF.